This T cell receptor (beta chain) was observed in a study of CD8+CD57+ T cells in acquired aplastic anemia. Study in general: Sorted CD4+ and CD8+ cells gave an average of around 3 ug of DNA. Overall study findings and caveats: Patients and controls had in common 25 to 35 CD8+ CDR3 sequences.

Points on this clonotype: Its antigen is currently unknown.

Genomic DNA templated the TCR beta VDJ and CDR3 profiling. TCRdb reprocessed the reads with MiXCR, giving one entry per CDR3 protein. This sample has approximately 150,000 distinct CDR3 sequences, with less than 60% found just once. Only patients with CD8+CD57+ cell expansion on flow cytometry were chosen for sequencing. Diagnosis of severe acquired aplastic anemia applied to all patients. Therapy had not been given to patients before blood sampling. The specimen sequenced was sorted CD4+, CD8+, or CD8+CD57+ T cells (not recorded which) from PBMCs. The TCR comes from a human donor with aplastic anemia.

The CDR3 loop reads CAIRDSYSGANVLTF. The DNA of the CDR3 is TGTGCCATCCGGGACAGCTACTCTGGGGCCAACGTCCTGACTTTC. The chain joins TRBV10-3 to TRBJ2-6; 7 bases match TRBD1. Germline assignment: CDR1 ENHRY and CDR2 SYGVKD. Trimming cost V 8 bases and J 0 bases; bases outside gene matches: 4. The CDR3 loop spans 15 amino acids.